The rows below give T cell receptor beta chains drawn from one sample of a study of cytomegalovirus exposure and HLA in healthy donors. Some clones are missing from TCRdb's copy, which holds only in-frame ones; the method was immunoSEQ multiplex PCR. The data contain about 160,000 clones, 65% to 90% of them seen just once; the ten biggest clones take up roughly 6.5%. Sequencing was performed on PBMCs. The receptor set was obtained from a man in his fifties in good health and CMV-seropositive. Both conserved end residues are part of each CDR3. The D gene is left open where the match is weak. Not every row has a clone size; where given, it reads once, few, many or a size class.

TRBV27	TRBJ2-7	NA	TRBD2	TGTGCCAGCAGCCACACTAGCGGGGGGTTCTCAGTTTCCTACGAGCAGTACTTC	CASSHTSGGFSVSYEQYF
TRBV19	TRBJ2-1	NA	TRBD1	TGTGCCAGTAGTACCGCGCTACGACAGGGGGGGTCCAATGAGCAGTTCTTC	CASSTALRQGGSNEQFF
TRBV7-9	TRBJ1-1	once	NA	TGTGCCAGCAGACCAGGGTTGAACACTGAAGCTTTCTTT	CASRPGLNTEAFF
TRBV5-4	TRBJ2-7	NA	NA	TGTGCCAGCAGACGCTTAGGAGCCGCTGAGCAGTACTTC	CASRRLGAAEQYF
TRBV19	TRBJ1-4	NA	TRBD1	TGTGCCAGTAGTATCCGAACAGGGGGGCTTGCAACTAATGAAAAACTGTTTTTT	CASSIRTGGLATNEKLFF
TRBV13	TRBJ2-3	NA	NA	TGTGCCAGCAGCTCGGCGGGCGGGATTAAAACAGATACGCAGTATTTT	CASSSAGGIKTDTQYF
TRBV5-1	TRBJ1-1	NA	TRBD1	TGCGCCAGCAGCAACCGGGACAGGGGTAACACTGAAGCTTTCTTT	CASSNRDRGNTEAFF
TRBV14	TRBJ2-3	NA	NA	TGTGCCAGCAGCAATCCCAGGGCTTCCCGCACAGATACGCAGTATTTT	CASSNPRASRTDTQYF
TRBV5-1	TRBJ1-3	NA	NA	TGCGCCAGCAGCTGGGACGACAGGGGAAACACCATATATTTT	CASSWDDRGNTIYF
TRBV7-6	TRBJ2-3	NA	NA	TGTGCCAGCAGCCATAAGACTACCACAGATACGCAGTATTTT	CASSHKTTTDTQYF
TRBV7-9	TRBJ2-7	few	TRBD2	TGTGCCAGCAGCCCCCGGGAGCGGGGGGGCTACGAGCAGTACTTC	CASSPRERGGYEQYF
TRBV5-1	TRBJ1-4	NA	TRBD1	TGCGCCAGCAGCGGCGGGACAGGGCGAAGGGAAAAACTGTTTTTT	CASSGGTGRREKLFF
TRBV5-1	TRBJ2-2	NA	NA	TGCGCCAGCAGCGTCGATAGCACCGGGGAGCTGTTTTTT	CASSVDSTGELFF
TRBV15	TRBJ2-1	NA	TRBD2	TGTGCCACCAGCAGTGGGGAGTTGGACGGGGGGGCTTACAATGAGCAGTTCTTC	CATSSGELDGGAYNEQFF
TRBV6-1	TRBJ1-2	NA	NA	TGTGCCAGCAGCTTGGGGCTGCCCACTCAGAAACCCACCTTC	CASSLGLPTQKPTF
TRBV7-3	TRBJ2-5	NA	TRBD2	TGTGCCAGCAGCTTAAACGGGGGGGCACTCCAAGAGACCCAGTACTTC	CASSLNGGALQETQYF
TRBV11-2	TRBJ2-5	NA	TRBD1	TGTGCCAGCAGCTCATCAGGGGGCCTTCAAGAGACCCAGTACTTC	CASSSSGGLQETQYF
TRBV12-5	TRBJ1-5	few	NA	TGTGCTAGTGGTTTACAGCCCCTCGATGGGCCCCAGCATTTT	CASGLQPLDGPQHF
TRBV19	TRBJ1-2	once	TRBD1	TGTGCCAGTAGAGGGGGCACAGGGCCCTATGGCTACACCTTC	CASRGGTGPYGYTF